The entry below describes one T cell receptor (beta chain). The CDR3 covers 13 residues. Germline V gene lookup returns CDR1 MGHRA and CDR2 YSYEKL. With 8 bases removed from V and 1 base from J, the gap between germline ends came to 11 bases. This sample was included in a study of T cells after yellow fever vaccination. Looking at the study overall: With SMART-Seq v4 Ultra Low Input, the fractions containing low cell numbers were prepared.

5'RACE template switching generated TCR cDNA, adding a universal primer site and UMIs. One entry per CDR3 protein results from TCRdb running MiXCR on the 5' RACE reads. Of around 300,000 distinct CDR3 sequences listed, approximately 4.5% are singletons. This sequence was found in a man in his late teens or twenties who received the YFV17D yellow fever vaccine. The rearrangement links TRBV4-1 to TRBJ1-1; D is ambiguous. Sequenced material: PBMCs, taken 15 days after the yellow fever booster vaccination. Written as DNA, the CDR3 is TGCGCCAGCGGGCACGGACGGAACACTGAAGCTTTCTTT. It encodes CASGHGRNTEAFF.